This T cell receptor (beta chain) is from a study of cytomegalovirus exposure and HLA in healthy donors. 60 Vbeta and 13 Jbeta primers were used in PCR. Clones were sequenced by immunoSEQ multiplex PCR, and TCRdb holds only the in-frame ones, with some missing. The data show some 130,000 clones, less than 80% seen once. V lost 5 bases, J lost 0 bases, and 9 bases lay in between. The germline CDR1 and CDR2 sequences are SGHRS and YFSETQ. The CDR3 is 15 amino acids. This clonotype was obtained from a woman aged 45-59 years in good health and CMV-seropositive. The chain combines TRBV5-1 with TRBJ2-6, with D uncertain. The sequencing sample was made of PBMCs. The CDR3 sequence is CASRGIVSGANVLTF. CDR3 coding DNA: TGCGCCAGCAGGGGCATAGTCTCTGGGGCCAACGTCCTGACTTTC. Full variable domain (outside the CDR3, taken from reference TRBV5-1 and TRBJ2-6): KAGVTQTPRYLIKTRGQQVTLSCSPISGHRSVSWYQQTPGQGLQFLFEYFSETQRNKGNFPGRFSGRQFSNSRSEMNVSTLELGDSALYLCASRGIVSGANVLTFGAGSRLTVL.